The source of this TCR beta chain is a study of blood T cells in healthy people across ages. A few counts support this clonotype. What it recognizes is unknown. Study-level points and caveats: Naive CD4+ cells and diversity were both higher in long-lived donors than in aged donors.

Next came a second PCR, run for about 7 to 12 cycles, which used a sample-barcoded 5' primer along with a J-beta primer mix. TCRdb ran MiXCR on the 5' RACE reads and lists one entry per CDR3 protein. The table shows about 1.1 million distinct CDR3 sequences, with roughly two fifths occurring only once. The CDR3 has 18 amino acids. V lost 2 bases and J lost 1; bases outside the gene matches: 11. Germline values: CDR1 SGDLS, CDR2 YYNGEE. This chain joins TRBV9 and TRBJ2-2; TRBD1 matches at 7 bases. Sequencing was carried out using blood. This sequence was found in a young man in good health. CDR3 nucleotide sequence: TGTGCCAGCAGCGTCGGAGTAGGGACAGCATTGAACACCGGGGAGCTGTTTTTT. It translates to CASSVGVGTALNTGELFF.